The clone carrying this T cell receptor beta chain was counted ten times or more. The antigen is unknown. These data are taken from a study of T cells in Graves' hyperthyroidism and ophthalmopathy. Hyperthyroidism patients were newly diagnosed, had disease duration under 2 months, and were aged 18 to 65 years. Each diagnosis drew on symptoms, thyroxine, TRAb, thyroid ultrasound and orbital computed tomography findings. Study outcomes and limitations: Ophthalmopathy was identified by the model a median 6.5 months ahead of onset.

TCR beta CDR3 region amplification was performed from RNA transcripts. The HTBI primer set drove a first-round RT-PCR of the TCR CDR3. TCRdb passed the multiplex PCR reads through MiXCR, listing each CDR3 protein once. Of fewer than 450,000 distinct CDR3 sequences listed, 17% were seen once; the top ten hold approximately 33%. The germline CDR1 and CDR2 sequences are SGHAT and FQNNGV. This CDR3 comprises 17 residues. V lost 4 bases and J 0 bases, leaving 17 bases between the germline ends. This TCR came from a woman aged 25 to 39 with Graves' hyperthyroidism that later progressed to Graves' ophthalmopathy. The sample was blood. The chain carries TRBV11-2 and TRBJ2-3; D could derive from TRBD1 or TRBD2 (5 bases each). The CDR3 loop is CASSSFERTPSTDTQYF. CDR3 DNA: TGTGCCAGCAGCTCCTTTGAGCGGACACCTAGCACAGATACGCAGTATTTT.